This entry lists 14 T cell receptor beta chains sequenced from one sample in a study of blood T cells in healthy people across ages. A second PCR of about 7 to 11 cycles used a sample-barcoded 5' primer and a J-beta primer mix. Each CDR3 protein is one row after TCRdb ran MiXCR on the 5' RACE reads. Among roughly 1,800,000 distinct CDR3 sequences listed, just under 50% were seen once. The sequencing sample was made of blood. These receptors were obtained from a woman aged 40 to 55 in good health.

The gene calls are TRBV7-8 and TRBJ2-1; 7 nucleotides match TRBD2. There are 15 residues in the CDR3. Losses at the gene ends were 5 bases for V and 6 bases for J; bases not matched to a gene: 10. The V gene's germline CDR1 is SGHVS and CDR2 FQNEAQ. The CDR3 bases are TGTGCCAGCAGCCCGGGAGGCTACACGGGCAATGAGCAGTTCTTC. Amino acids: CASSPGGYTGNEQFF.

This clonotype was counted a few times. The rearrangement joins TRBV20-1 to TRBJ2-3; D is unclear. V lost 5 bases, J lost 3 bases, and 15 bases lay in between. CDR1 DFQATT and CDR2 SNEGSKA come from the germline V gene (reference sequence). The CDR3 covers 14 residues. The DNA for the CDR3 is TGCAGTGCTCCCCCTATGGACCCGACAGATACGCAGTATTTT. Protein: CSAPPMDPTDTQYF.

The chain links TRBV29-1 to TRBJ1-2, with D possibly TRBD1 on 6 matching bases. The CDR3 has 11 residues. The germline gives CDR1 SQVTM, CDR2 ANQGSEA. The CDR3, as DNA: TGCATCGGACAGATTAACTATGGCTACACCTTC. Its translation: CIGQINYGYTF.

In its sample, this clonotype was seen a few times. The chain recombines TRBV28 with TRBJ2-6; possible D gene TRBD1, 7 bases. The germline V and J ends were trimmed by 5 bases and 1 base, with 15 bases remaining between them. The germline V gene has CDR1 MDHEN and CDR2 SYDVKM. The CDR3 has 17 residues. The CDR3 bases are TGTGCCAGCAGTGCTGGCAGGGGGGTTTCTGGGGCCAACGTCCTGACTTTC. Translated, it gives CASSAGRGVSGANVLTF.

This chain links TRBV7-2 with TRBJ2-5, with a tentative D call TRBD2 (5 bases). CDR1 is SGHTA and CDR2 is FQGNSA in the germline V gene. This CDR3 contains 13 residues. Trimming cost V 6 bases and J 11 bases, with 19 bases left between them. In nucleotides, the CDR3 is TGTGCCAGCAGATCCTATGCGGGCGATGAGCAGTACTTC. Translating it yields CASRSYAGDEQYF.

This clonotype has more than one count but fewer than ten. This chain connects TRBV4-1 to TRBJ2-5; TRBD1 matches 8 bases. The germline V gene encodes CDR1 MGHRA and CDR2 YSYEKL. There are 16 residues in the CDR3. Germline trimming cut 1 base from V and 4 bases from J; bases unmatched to any gene: 8. The CDR3 DNA follows: TGCGCCAGCAGCCAAGGTGGCGGACAGGGCGGAGAGACCCAGTACTTC. This codes for CASSQGGGQGGETQYF.

This clonotype was seen a few times. The chain combines TRBV7-9 with TRBJ2-7; TRBD2 is a possible D gene (5 bases). Trimming took off 5 bases at V and 7 bases at J, with 18 bases between the two ends. The CDR3 is 14 amino acids. Germline CDR1 and CDR2: SEHNR and FQNEAQ (reference sequence). The CDR3 DNA sequence: TGTGCCAGCAGCCCGAGCGGCCTCTCCCTGGAGCAGTACTTC. This codes for CASSPSGLSLEQYF.

This chain links TRBV6-1 with TRBJ2-7; D gene unclear. CDR1 MNHNS and CDR2 SASEGT come from the germline V gene. The CDR3 has 15 amino acids. V was pared by 6 bases and J by 2 bases, with 17 bases between. Here the CDR3 reads CASRLGGIETYEQYF. The CDR3 nucleotides are TGTGCCAGCAGGTTAGGTGGGATCGAGACCTACGAGCAGTACTTC.

The chain recombines TRBV2 with TRBJ1-4; unclear D gene. V dropped 6 bases and J dropped 0 bases, with 11 bases sitting between them. CDR1 and CDR2 (germline): SNHLY, FYNNEI. This CDR3 comprises 15 residues. The CDR3 bases are TGTGCCAGCAGGGTTGTACACACAACTAATGAAAAACTGTTTTTT. Protein product: CASRVVHTTNEKLFF.

The rearrangement links TRBV27 to TRBJ1-5; D ambiguous. V lost 8 bases, J lost 7 bases, and 21 bases lay in between. The CDR3 runs 15 residues. Germline V gives CDR1 MNHEY, CDR2 SMNVEV (reference sequence). This CDR3 is CASALVTPLGQPQHF. CDR3 in DNA: TGTGCCAGCGCATTAGTGACACCCCTAGGGCAGCCCCAGCATTTT.

This clonotype was detected a few times. The chain recombines TRBV4-2 with TRBJ2-1; D is uncertain. The CDR3 spans 12 residues. Per germline, CDR1 LGHNA and CDR2 YNFKEQ. Deletions cut 0 bases from V and 11 bases from J, with 8 bases between. CDR3 coding DNA: TGTGCCAGCAGCCAAGAAGGGAATCAGCAGTTCTTC. This encodes CASSQEGNQQFF.

The rearrangement uses TRBV2 and TRBJ1-5; D ambiguous. V shed 8 bases and J shed 9 bases, with 17 bases lying between them. The CDR3 runs 13 residues. CDR1 and CDR2 from the germline V gene are SNHLY and FYNNEI. CDR3 residues: CASDRAPRTPQHF. The DNA of the CDR3 is TGTGCCAGCGACCGGGCCCCCCGAACGCCCCAGCATTTT.

The V call is TRBV28, the J call TRBJ2-7; TRBD1 matches at 8 bases. The trim removed 4 bases at V and 0 bases at J, leaving 11 bases unmatched. The CDR3 runs 17 residues. From germline, CDR1 is MDHEN and CDR2 SYDVKM. CDR3: CASSSPATGDSSYEQYF. CDR3 nucleotide sequence: TGTGCCAGCAGTTCCCCTGCGACAGGGGACAGCTCCTACGAGCAGTACTTC.

This clonotype has a single count. The gene calls are TRBV24-1 and TRBJ2-1; D is undetermined. Trimming shortened V by 3 bases and J by 0 bases, and 14 bases separated the two germline ends. The CDR3 covers 17 residues. Germline V gene sequence: CDR1 KGHDR, CDR2 SFDVKD. CDR3 protein: CATSDPRRVSSYNEQFF. Here the CDR3 DNA reads TGTGCCACCAGTGATCCGAGACGGGTGAGCTCCTACAATGAGCAGTTCTTC.